This TCR beta chain was identified during a study of blood T cell repertoires in COVID-19. The length of the CDR3 is 13 residues. The germline V gene encodes CDR1 SGHVS and CDR2 FQNEAQ. The V gene lost 2 bases and the J gene lost 6 bases, with 10 bases spanning the gap. The repertoire was sequenced with immunoSEQ multiplex PCR; TCRdb's copy has only in-frame clones and lacks some. The sample yields roughly 220,000 clones, 90% seen once. People in the exposed group encountered a COVID-19 case within 2 weeks before entering the study. The clonotype comes from a man aged 25 to 40 who had been exposed to COVID-19. The sequencing input was PBMCs or T cells enriched from blood (not recorded which). This chain joins TRBV7-8 and TRBJ1-2, with D uncertain. CDR3 nucleotides: TGTGCCAGCAGCTTATCCCCCGGGAATGGCTACACCTTC. It yields the protein CASSLSPGNGYTF. The full variable domain, its missing parts supplied by reference TRBV7-8 and TRBJ1-2, is GAGVSQSPRYKVAKRGQDVALRCDPISGHVSLFWYQQALGQGPEFLTYFQNEAQLDKSGLPSDRFFAERPEGSVSTLKIQRTQQEDSAVYLCASSLSPGNGYTFGSGTRLTVV.